The table lists the clone carrying this T cell receptor (beta chain) with a few counts. Its antigen is not identified. The data were obtained in a study of cytomegalovirus exposure and HLA in healthy donors. Findings and caveats of the study: Further analysis, carried out later, found HLA-associated TCR beta chains more clonally expanded than equally common other chains.

The germline gives CDR1 LGHNA, CDR2 YSLEER. The CDR3 contains 15 residues. V was cut by 0 bases and J by 5 bases, with 10 bases left in between. The PCR used 60 Vbeta and 13 Jbeta primers. Profiling relied on immunoSEQ multiplex PCR, and the TCRdb table lists in-frame clones only, not all of them. The profile covers under 200,000 clones, with roughly 80% appearing a single time and about 2% taken by the ten largest. The receptor was derived from a human donor in good health. V and J are TRBV4-3 and TRBJ1-4; D is ambiguous. What was sequenced was PBMCs. CDR3 nucleotides: TGCGCCAGCAGCCAAGAGCACACCGCCAATGAAAAACTGTTTTTT. Translated, it gives CASSQEHTANEKLFF.